This record concerns one T cell receptor (beta chain) sequence. What it binds is unknown. The germline V and J ends were trimmed by 1 base and 1 base, with 11 bases remaining between them. This CDR3 contains 15 residues. Germline CDR1 LGHNA, CDR2 YSLEER. As for treatment: oral pan-JAK inhibitor, 5-10 mg twice daily. Researchers gathered lesional scalp punch biopsies and peripheral blood from patients with alopecia areata. Extracted from the samples, RNA was reverse transcribed into cDNA to serve as the sequencing template. The method was immunoSEQ multiplex PCR; TCRdb's version includes in-frame clones alone and lacks a portion of them. Of fewer than 110,000 clones in the sample, roughly 84% are singletons; the top ten hold 24%. The sample originates from a study of CD8+ T cells in alopecia areata. Study-wide background: It was 6 to 18 months of tofacitinib, and then there were 6 months off drug. Overall study results and limits: For lesional scalp, especially alopecia totalis/universalis, clonality was higher than in normal scalp.

V usage is TRBV4-3 and J usage is TRBJ2-7; D is perhaps TRBD1 (6 bases). This sequence was found in a human donor with alopecia areata. The sample consisted of CD8+ T cells sorted from blood, taken at week 24, from a patient treated with tofacitinib. CDR3 protein: CASSQVSGASYEQYF. As DNA, the CDR3 is TGCGCCAGCAGCCAAGTCTCAGGGGCTTCCTACGAGCAGTACTTC.